Listed below are T cell receptor beta chains from one sample, sequenced in a study of T cell clonotyping in hematopoietic cell transplantation. Some clones are missing from TCRdb's copy, which holds only in-frame ones; the method was immunoSEQ multiplex PCR. This sample has 14,000 or so clones, with around 62% found just once. The sample comprised PBMCs. The receptors here all came from a human donor who either received an allogeneic hematopoietic cell transplant for a myeloid malignancy or was a related donor (not recorded which). Some clones in this sample may be carry-over from other donors' samples. Both conserved end residues are part of each CDR3. The D gene is left open where the match is weak. Some rows mark clone size as missing; the rest say once, few, many or name a class of expanded clone.

v_call	clone_size	j_call	d_call	cdr3_nt	cdr3_aa
TRBV6-5	once	TRBJ1-2	TRBD1	TGTGCCAGCAGTTACTCCGGACAGGATGGCTACACCTTC	CASSYSGQDGYTF
TRBV6-6	-	TRBJ2-5	-	TGTGCCAGCAGTTACGTCGGGGACGGAGAGACCCAGTACTTC	CASSYVGDGETQYF
TRBV25-1	-	TRBJ1-2	-	TGTGCCAGCAGTGGGGGGGCGTTTTCCGGCTACACCTTC	CASSGGAFSGYTF
TRBV29-1	-	TRBJ1-4	TRBD1	TGCAGCGTTAAGGGGGCGCAGGCAACTAATGAAAAACTGTTTTTT	CSVKGAQATNEKLFF
TRBV30	-	TRBJ2-2	-	TGTGCCTGGAGTGTACCAGGGGGGGTTTACACCGGGGAGCTGTTTTTT	CAWSVPGGVYTGELFF
TRBV4-2	-	TRBJ2-2	TRBD1	TGTGCCAGCAGCCAAGATCCGGTCGTAGGGGGCGCCTTTGGGGAGCTGTTTTTT	CASSQDPVVGGAFGELFF
TRBV6-1	-	TRBJ1-2	-	TGTGCCAGCAGTGGGTCAGGGTATGGCTACACCTTC	CASSGSGYGYTF
TRBV28	-	TRBJ1-5	-	TGTGCCAGCAGCCCCCACAGGTATGACCAGCCCCAGCATTTT	CASSPHRYDQPQHF
TRBV10-3	few	TRBJ2-1	-	TGTGCCACTAGTAGAACGGGCAGCTCCTACAATGAGCAGTTCTTC	CATSRTGSSYNEQFF
TRBV5-6	-	TRBJ1-2	-	TGTGCCAGCAGCTTGGTAGGGGGTTATGGCTACACCTTC	CASSLVGGYGYTF
TRBV29-1	-	TRBJ1-2	-	TGCAGCGTTGAAGAGCCAGAGTCCTATGGCTACACCTTC	CSVEEPESYGYTF
TRBV30	-	TRBJ1-2	TRBD1	TGTGCCTGGAGTGTAAGGACAGGGATCTATGGCTACACCTTC	CAWSVRTGIYGYTF
TRBV25-1	-	TRBJ1-2	TRBD1	TGTGCCAGCAGTGAATATTTTCCCCAGGGGGTTAACTATGGCTACACCTTC	CASSEYFPQGVNYGYTF
TRBV29-1	-	TRBJ1-6	TRBD1	TGCAGCGTTCTACAGGGGGCTTATTCACCCCTCCACTTT	CSVLQGAYSPLHF
TRBV6-5	few	TRBJ1-1	-	TGTGCCAGCAGGTTATACGATCCGGGAAACACTGAAGCTTTCTTT	CASRLYDPGNTEAFF
TRBV7-8	medium-sized	TRBJ2-3	-	TGTGCCAGCAGCTTCCCGGGGGGCGGCGGCACAGATACGCAGTATTTT	CASSFPGGGGTDTQYF
TRBV30	-	TRBJ1-1	-	TGTGCCTGGATTCCGGGAGACAGTATTGAAGCTTTCTTT	CAWIPGDSIEAFF
TRBV11-2	-	TRBJ2-1	-	TGTGCCAGCAGGGCCGGACTCTCAACCAATGAGCAGTTCTTC	CASRAGLSTNEQFF
TRBV2	-	TRBJ1-1	-	TGTGCCAGCGGCAGGGGGAACACTGAAGCTTTCTTT	CASGRGNTEAFF
TRBV27	-	TRBJ1-2	-	TGTGCCAGCAGTTTTTCGGGCACATACTATGGCTACACCTTC	CASSFSGTYYGYTF
TRBV27	few	TRBJ1-1	-	TGTGCCAGCAGATCTCTCCTCGGGAGAGGCCAGGAAGCTTTCTTT	CASRSLLGRGQEAFF
TRBV7-2	few	TRBJ2-5	-	TGTGCCAGCAGCCGCCTAGGGTACGAGCAGCACTTC	CASSRLGYEQHF
TRBV28	-	TRBJ2-5	TRBD2	TGTGCCAGCAGTTCCTACGCTCTAGCGGGAGTAGGAGAGACCCAGTACTTC	CASSSYALAGVGETQYF
TRBV4-3	-	TRBJ1-2	-	TGCGCCAGCAGCCAAGATTTAAGCCAGGGGAGCTATGGCTACACCTTC	CASSQDLSQGSYGYTF
TRBV6-5	-	TRBJ1-4	TRBD1	TGTGCCAGCAGAGACAGGGGGAAACTGTTTTTT	CASRDRGKLFF
TRBV6-1	few	TRBJ1-1	-	TGTGCCAGCAGCATTTCGATGTGGGATGAAGCTTTCTTT	CASSISMWDEAFF
TRBV9	few	TRBJ1-1	-	TGTGCCAGCAGCCCCCGCGGAAACCAGAACACTGAAGCTTTCTTT	CASSPRGNQNTEAFF
TRBV30	-	TRBJ2-7	-	TGTGCCTGGAGTGTACGGGGGGCCGACGAGCAGTACTTC	CAWSVRGADEQYF
TRBV4-2	-	TRBJ2-2	-	TGTGCCAGCAGCCAAGAGGTGGTCACCGGGGAGCTGTTTTTT	CASSQEVVTGELFF
TRBV29-1	-	TRBJ1-1	-	TGCAGCGTTGAGGTGGGCACTGAAGCTTTCTTT	CSVEVGTEAFF
TRBV28	-	TRBJ1-2	TRBD1	TGTGCCAGCACCGGACAGGGTGATGGTAACTATGGCTACACCTTC	CASTGQGDGNYGYTF
TRBV28	-	TRBJ2-3	TRBD1	TGTGCCAGCAGTTCCACTCCGACAGGGGGAACAGATACGCAGTATTTT	CASSSTPTGGTDTQYF
TRBV6-4	-	TRBJ1-5	-	TGTGCCAGCAGTGACCGGGGCAGGCGGAATCAGCCCCAGCATTTT	CASSDRGRRNQPQHF
TRBV5-1	-	TRBJ1-1	TRBD1	TGCGCCAGCAGCATTGGGACAGGGGGAACTGAAGCTTTCTTT	CASSIGTGGTEAFF
TRBV29-1	-	TRBJ2-3	TRBD2	TGCAGCGTTGACAGCGGGAGAAATACAGATACGCAGTATTTT	CSVDSGRNTDTQYF
TRBV30	few	TRBJ2-6	-	TGTGCCTGGAGTGACTTCGGTGGGGCCAACGTCCTGACTTTC	CAWSDFGGANVLTF
TRBV6-5	-	TRBJ2-3	-	TGTGCCAGCGGGATTAGCGGATCCTCGGATACGCAGTATTTT	CASGISGSSDTQYF
TRBV6-5	-	TRBJ2-7	-	TGTGCCAGCAGTTCGGAATCAACCTACGAGCAGTACTTC	CASSSESTYEQYF
TRBV30	few	TRBJ2-5	-	TGTGCCTGGAGGGTCCGTACGGAGACCCAGTACTTC	CAWRVRTETQYF
TRBV14	-	TRBJ1-1	-	TGTGCCAGCAGCCAAGATCTCCCCGAGGCAGGAGGGAACACTGAAGCTTTCTTT	CASSQDLPEAGGNTEAFF
TRBV6-1	-	TRBJ2-2	-	TGTGCCAGCAGCCCCCTTGGCGGGGAGCTGTTTTTT	CASSPLGGELFF
TRBV28	-	TRBJ1-6	TRBD1	TGTGCCAGCAGTCGGACAGGGGGGTATTCACCCCTCCACTTT	CASSRTGGYSPLHF
TRBV25-1	-	TRBJ2-7	-	TGTGCCAGCAGCCGGCCCTACGAGCAGTACTTC	CASSRPYEQYF
TRBV4-2	-	TRBJ2-2	TRBD2	TGTGCCAGCAGCCAAAGTACTAGCGGGAGGCAGGCCGGGGAGCTGTTTTTT	CASSQSTSGRQAGELFF
TRBV5-6	-	TRBJ2-5	-	TGTGCCAGCAGACAGAGTCATCCGCAAGAGACCCAGTACTTC	CASRQSHPQETQYF
TRBV9	few	TRBJ1-4	-	TGTGCCAGCAGCGTAGGGGCTCTCCCCCCAACTAATGAAAAACTGTTTTTT	CASSVGALPPTNEKLFF
TRBV4-2	-	TRBJ1-5	-	TGTGCCAGCAGCCAAGAAGGGGCGGATACGGCAAATCAGCCCCAGCATTTT	CASSQEGADTANQPQHF
TRBV30	-	TRBJ1-1	-	TGTGCCTGGAGCGGGGGGAGGGACACTGAAGCTTTCTTT	CAWSGGRDTEAFF
TRBV15	-	TRBJ2-1	-	TGTGCCATCAGCAGAGTATGGGAGCAGGGCGAGCAGTTCTTC	CAISRVWEQGEQFF
TRBV25-1	-	TRBJ1-1	TRBD1	TGTGCCAGCGGACAGGGGTTGAACACTGAAGCTTTCTTT	CASGQGLNTEAFF
TRBV5-1	-	TRBJ1-4	-	TGCGCCAGCAGCTTGGAGCTTGCGGGTTATGAAAAACTGTTTTTT	CASSLELAGYEKLFF
TRBV28	-	TRBJ1-1	TRBD1	TGTGCCAGCAGTTTAAGACCGGGACAGGGGACGAACACTGAAGCTTTCTTT	CASSLRPGQGTNTEAFF
TRBV6-5	-	TRBJ2-2	TRBD1	TGTGCCAGCAGTTACCGCGACAGGGAAGAGCTGTTTTTT	CASSYRDREELFF
TRBV7-9	few	TRBJ1-2	-	TGTGCCAGCAGCCCTACTGGGCAGGGCTATGGCTACACCTTC	CASSPTGQGYGYTF